These 18 T cell receptor beta chains share one sample of origin, sequenced in a study of blood T cell repertoires in COVID-19 (dated by TCRdb to about 2020). The method behind the library was the immunoSEQ multiplex PCR assay. In its TCRdb copy, this immuneACCESS table keeps in-frame sequences only and misses some clones. Where compared with another copy, unresolved V genes explain less than half of these, and the others have no known cause. The sample table shows more than 250,000 clones, and around 90% are seen once. Of the sample, approximately 0.7% is held by the ten largest clones. Material: peripheral blood. Receptor source: a human donor in a cohort sampled during active COVID-19.

V usage is TRBV3-1 (or the pseudogene TRBV3-2) and J usage is TRBJ1-1; D gene uncertain. The CDR3 has 16 residues. CDR1 is LGHDT and CDR2 is YNNKEL in the germline V gene (reference sequence). The V end was cut by 0 bases, the J end by 1 base, with 12 bases between. CDR3 nucleotide sequence: TGTGCCAGCAGCCAAGATCCTAGTTGGAGGAACACTGAAGCTTTCTTT. This sequence encodes CASSQDPSWRNTEAFF.

CDR3 residues: CASSLTGETEAFF. DNA of the CDR3: TGCGCCAGCAGCTTAACAGGGGAGACTGAAGCTTTCTTT. The chain employs TRBV5-1 and TRBJ1-1, with 7 bases that match TRBD1. The length of the CDR3 is 13 residues. Germline CDR1 and CDR2: SGHRS and YFSETQ. The J segment lost 5 bases and the V segment lost 2 bases, leaving 3 bases of the junction unmatched.

The chain links TRBV15 to TRBJ1-1; 8 bases match TRBD1. Germline CDR1 and CDR2: LNHNV and YYDKDF (reference sequence). With 5 bases clipped from V and 1 base from J, the junction kept 15 bases outside the gene matches. The CDR3 sequence is 18 residues long. This CDR3 is CATSSPSDRVGGNTEAFF. DNA of the CDR3: TGTGCCACCAGCTCTCCCTCGGACAGGGTTGGGGGGAACACTGAAGCTTTCTTT. Complete variable domain (other parts from reference TRBV15 and TRBJ1-1): DAMVIQNPRYQVTQFGKPVTLSCSQTLNHNVMYWYQQKSSQAPKLLFHYYDKDFNNEADTPDNFQSRRPNTSFCFLDIRSPGLGDTAMYLCATSSPSDRVGGNTEAFFGQGTRLTVV.

The chain recombines TRBV5-1 with TRBJ2-1; D is perhaps TRBD2 (6 bases). Germline V gene lookup returns CDR1 SGHRS and CDR2 YFSETQ. V was cut by 5 bases and J by 5 bases, with 11 bases left in between. The CDR3 covers 13 residues. CDR3 amino acids: CASRGGVDNEQFF. In nucleotides, the CDR3 is TGCGCCAGCAGGGGCGGGGTAGACAATGAGCAGTTCTTC. The whole variable domain, filled in from reference TRBV5-1 and TRBJ2-1, reads KAGVTQTPRYLIKTRGQQVTLSCSPISGHRSVSWYQQTPGQGLQFLFEYFSETQRNKGNFPGRFSGRQFSNSRSEMNVSTLELGDSALYLCASRGGVDNEQFFGPGTRLTVL.

This clone has only a few counts. The genes are TRBV12-3 or TRBV12-4 and TRBJ1-1; D remains ambiguous. V lost 7 bases, J lost 5 bases, and 11 bases lay in between. The CDR3 consists of 12 residues. In DNA, the CDR3 is TGTGCCAGCACGGTTGGAGGGACTGAAGCTTTCTTT. Protein: CASTVGGTEAFF.

This chain connects TRBV6-5 to TRBJ1-2; possibly TRBD1 for D (5 bases). The V end was cut by 6 bases, the J end by 2 bases, with 13 bases between. The CDR3 sequence is 14 residues long. Per germline, CDR1 MNHEY and CDR2 SVGAGI. The CDR3 nucleotides read TGTGCCAGCAGGGCGGCAGGGTCCAACTATGGCTACACCTTC. It codes for CASRAAGSNYGYTF.

The rearrangement uses TRBV7-9 and TRBJ1-5, with D possibly TRBD1 on 5 matching bases. Trimming left V 1 base short and J 3 bases short, with 10 bases between. This CDR3 contains 15 residues. Germline CDR1 SEHNR, CDR2 FQNEAQ (reference sequence). The DNA of the CDR3 is TGTGCCAGCAGCTTAGAGTCAGGGTTCAATCAGCCCCAGCATTTT. Its protein product is CASSLESGFNQPQHF.

This sequence joins TRBV19 and TRBJ1-1; 11 bases line up with TRBD1. Germline-derived CDR1 and CDR2 are LNHDA and SQIVND (reference sequence). V gave up 7 bases and J gave up 7 bases; unmatched junction bases: 8. This CDR3 is 14 amino acids long. The CDR3 DNA follows: TGTGCCAGTAACCCGGGACAGGGGGTTTTTGAAGCTTTCTTT. The encoded protein is CASNPGQGVFEAFF.

The gene calls are TRBV5-1 and TRBJ1-5, with D unresolved. Germline lookup yields CDR1 SGHRS and CDR2 YFSETQ. The CDR3 runs to 16 residues. Trimming removed 3 bases from V and 7 bases from J, with 20 bases in between. The CDR3 DNA is TGCGCCAGCAGCTCCAGACAAACGGGGTTTGGGCAGCCCCAGCATTTT. It codes for CASSSRQTGFGQPQHF.

V gene TRBV7-2 combines with J gene TRBJ2-7; D gene unclear. Germline assignment: CDR1 SGHTA and CDR2 FQGNSA. The V end was cut by 5 bases, the J end by 9 bases, with 20 bases between. The CDR3 spans 14 residues. CDR3 bases: TGTGCCAGCAGCCCTACCTCGAGCGCGTCCGGGCAGTACTTC. Protein sequence: CASSPTSSASGQYF.

The rearrangement joins TRBV6-4 to TRBJ1-2; 7 bases map to TRBD1. V was clipped by 0 bases and J by 8 bases; unmatched bases: 12. The CDR3 consists of 16 residues. Germline assignment: CDR1 MRHNA and CDR2 SNTAGT. The CDR3 loop reads CASSDSGLTGNQGYTF. The CDR3 bases are TGTGCCAGCAGTGACTCAGGCCTGACAGGGAATCAGGGCTACACCTTC.

The V and J genes are TRBV5-4 and TRBJ2-5; TRBD2 agrees at 8 bases. The CDR3 is 15 amino acids. From germline, CDR1 is SGHNT and CDR2 YYREEE (reference sequence). With 0 bases clipped from V and 4 bases from J, the junction kept 5 bases outside the gene matches. CDR3: CASSLEGGRRETQYF. The CDR3 nucleotides are TGTGCCAGCAGCTTGGAGGGCGGGAGGAGAGAGACCCAGTACTTC.

This chain links TRBV6-5 with TRBJ2-1; D is perhaps TRBD1 (6 bases). The CDR3 contains 15 residues. Germline V gene data show CDR1 as MNHEY and CDR2 as SVGAGI. Trimming removed 7 bases from V and 2 bases from J, with 15 bases in between. This chain's CDR3 is CASTIPGHPYNEQFF. Here the CDR3 DNA reads TGTGCCAGCACGATACCGGGACACCCCTACAATGAGCAGTTCTTC.

The chain links TRBV5-1 to TRBJ2-3; 9 bases map to TRBD1. V lost 5 bases to trimming and J lost 3 bases; unmatched junction nucleotides: 4. There are 14 residues in the CDR3. Germline CDR1 is SGHRS and CDR2 is YFSETQ. This chain's CDR3 is CASRIGQGTDTQYF. The DNA for the CDR3 is TGCGCCAGCAGGATCGGACAGGGGACAGATACGCAGTATTTT.

The chain employs TRBV28 and TRBJ1-2; 10 nucleotides agree with TRBD1. CDR3 length equals 13 residues. After removal of 10 bases from V and 4 bases from J, the junction contained 6 bases not matched to a gene. CDR1 and CDR2 from the germline V gene are MDHEN and SYDVKM. The CDR3 bases are TGTGCCATAGAGACAGGGGGCTTCTATGGCTACACCTTC. Amino acids: CAIETGGFYGYTF.

The V call is TRBV5-1, the J call TRBJ1-2; a weak D match, TRBD1 (6 bases). The length of the CDR3 is 13 residues. Germline V gene sequence: CDR1 SGHRS, CDR2 YFSETQ. Trimming removed 0 bases at V and 8 bases at J, with 11 bases between. This CDR3 is CASSLAGVLGYTF. DNA for the CDR3: TGCGCCAGCAGCTTGGCAGGGGTCTTAGGCTACACCTTC.

The chain recombines TRBV4-3 with TRBJ1-4; 8 nucleotides line up with TRBD1. CDR3 length equals 14 residues. CDR1 and CDR2 (germline): LGHNA, YSLEER. Germline trimming cut 4 bases from V and 2 bases from J; bases unmatched to any gene: 0. The CDR3 loop reads CASSRQGTNEKLFF. CDR3 in DNA: TGCGCCAGCAGCCGACAGGGGACTAATGAAAAACTGTTTTTT.

The chain is built from TRBV21-1 and TRBJ2-1; the table's D gene call, TRBD2, was not cross checked with the DNA. TRBV21-1 is a pseudogene segment. This CDR3 has 15 residues. CDR3 amino acids: CASSPRGVAYNEQFF. Here the CDR3 DNA reads TGTGCCAGCAGCCCCCGGGGAGTCGCCTACAATGAGCAGTTCTTC.